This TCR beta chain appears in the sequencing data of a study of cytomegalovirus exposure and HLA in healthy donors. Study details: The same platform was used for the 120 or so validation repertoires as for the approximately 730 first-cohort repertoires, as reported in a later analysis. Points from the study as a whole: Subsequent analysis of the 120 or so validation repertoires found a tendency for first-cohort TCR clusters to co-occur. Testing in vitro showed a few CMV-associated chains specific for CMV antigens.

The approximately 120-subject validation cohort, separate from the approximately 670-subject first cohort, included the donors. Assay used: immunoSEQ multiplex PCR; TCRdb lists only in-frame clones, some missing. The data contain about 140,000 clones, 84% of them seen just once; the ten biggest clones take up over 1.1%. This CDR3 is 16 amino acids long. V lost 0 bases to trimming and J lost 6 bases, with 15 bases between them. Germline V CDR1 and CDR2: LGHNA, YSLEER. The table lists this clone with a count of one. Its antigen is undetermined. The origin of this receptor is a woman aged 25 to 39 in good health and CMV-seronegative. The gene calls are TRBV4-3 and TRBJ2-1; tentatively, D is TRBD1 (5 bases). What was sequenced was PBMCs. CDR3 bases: TGCGCCAGCAGCCAAGATCTGGCAGGGTATAGCAATGAGCAGTTCTTC. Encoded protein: CASSQDLAGYSNEQFF.